The clone carrying this TCR beta chain has a count of ten or more. In germline, CDR1 is MDHEN, CDR2 SYDVKM. CDR3 length equals 15 residues. V was trimmed by 5 bases and J by 0 bases, leaving 8 bases between them. The data originate from a study of T cells in Graves' hyperthyroidism and ophthalmopathy. RNA transcripts yielded amplified TCR beta CDR3 regions. Using the HTBI primer set, a first-round RT-PCR was run on the TCR CDR3. One entry per CDR3 protein, called by TCRdb with MiXCR from the multiplex PCR reads. The table shows fewer than 450,000 distinct CDR3 sequences, with approximately 18% occurring only once.

The V and J genes are TRBV28 and TRBJ2-6; D is ambiguous. The TCR sequence derives from a woman between 25 and 40 years old with Graves' hyperthyroidism that later progressed to Graves' ophthalmopathy. Sequencing used blood. The CDR3 protein is CASSLQYSGANVLTF. CDR3 DNA: TGTGCCAGCAGTCTACAGTACTCTGGGGCCAACGTCCTGACTTTC.